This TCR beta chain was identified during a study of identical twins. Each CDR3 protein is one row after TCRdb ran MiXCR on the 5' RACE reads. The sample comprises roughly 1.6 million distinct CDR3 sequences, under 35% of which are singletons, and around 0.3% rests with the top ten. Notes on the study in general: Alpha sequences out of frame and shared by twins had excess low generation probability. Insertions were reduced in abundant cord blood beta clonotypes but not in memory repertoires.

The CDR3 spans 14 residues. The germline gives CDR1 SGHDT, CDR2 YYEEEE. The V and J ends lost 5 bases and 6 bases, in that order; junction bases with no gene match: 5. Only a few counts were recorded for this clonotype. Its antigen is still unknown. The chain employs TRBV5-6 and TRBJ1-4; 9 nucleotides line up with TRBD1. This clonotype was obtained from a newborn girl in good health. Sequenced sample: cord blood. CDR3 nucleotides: TGTGCCAGCAGAAGGACAGGGGCATATGAAAAACTGTTTTTT. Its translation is CASRRTGAYEKLFF.